These 6 T cell receptor beta chains came from one sample sequenced in a study of identical twins. TCRdb re-called the 5' RACE reads with MiXCR, one entry per CDR3 protein. The sample shows hundreds of thousands of distinct CDR3 sequences, around 6% of them seen only once. Material: naive T cells sorted from blood. These receptors were taken from a man aged 18 to 29 in good health.

The V call is TRBV11-1, the J call TRBJ2-7; 7 nucleotides align to TRBD1. The CDR3 extends over 13 amino acids. The V gene end was trimmed by 4 bases and the J gene end by 3 bases; junction bases not matched to a gene: 3. The V gene's germline CDR1 is SGHAT and CDR2 FQDESV (reference sequence). CDR3 DNA sequence: TGTGCCAGCAGCTCCCGGACAGGCTACGAGCAGTACTTC. Translating gives CASSSRTGYEQYF.

Many counts were recorded for this clonotype. The gene calls are TRBV2 and TRBJ2-1; TRBD2 might be the D (5 bases). The CDR3 has 13 residues. V gave up 0 bases and J gave up 5 bases, with 5 bases separating them. Germline V CDR1 and CDR2: SNHLY, FYNNEI. Here the CDR3 reads CASSEAGDNEQFF. CDR3 nucleotides: TGTGCCAGCAGTGAAGCGGGAGACAATGAGCAGTTCTTC.

Comments on this clonotype: Since a much larger clone is just one base distant, this may be a read error. The chain links TRBV4-3 to TRBJ2-3; either TRBD1 or TRBD2 may supply D (5 bases each). CDR3 length: 17 amino acids. Germline V gene lookup returns CDR1 LGHNA and CDR2 YSLEER. Trimming shortened V by 6 bases and J by 0 bases, and 19 bases separated the two germline ends. The CDR3, as DNA: TGCGCCAGCAGATCTAGCCCATGGGGGTCTAGCACAGATACGCAGTATTTT. This gives the protein CASRSSPWGSSTDTQYF.

This clonotype was observed a few times. The chain carries TRBV21-1 and TRBJ2-2; the table's D gene call, TRBD1, was not cross checked with the DNA. TRBV21-1 is marked as a pseudogene. The CDR3 has 15 amino acids. The CDR3 bases are TGTGCCAGCAGCAATCTCCCACAGGTTTCCGGGGAGCTGTTTTTT. The encoded protein is CASSNLPQVSGELFF.

The CDR3 region has the DNA TGTGCCACCAGCAGAGCCGGACGGGCCCTAGGGGGGACCCAGTACTTC. This codes for CATSRAGRALGGTQYF. The chain couples TRBV15 to TRBJ2-5; possible D gene TRBD1, 6 bases. The CDR3 consists of 16 residues. CDR1 is LNHNV and CDR2 is YYDKDF in the germline V gene (reference sequence). V was clipped by 1 base and J by 7 bases, with 19 bases between them.

Comments on this clonotype: A read error is possible here, since a much larger clone lies one base away. This chain links TRBV12-3 or TRBV12-4 with TRBJ2-1, with 13 bases that match TRBD2. V lost 5 bases to trimming and J lost 9 bases; unmatched junction nucleotides: 4. This CDR3 is 14 amino acids long. The CDR3 DNA reads TGTGCCAGCAGTCCGGGACTAGCGGGATGTGAGCAGTTCTTC. Translated, it gives CASSPGLAGCEQFF.